This entry lists 28 T cell receptor beta chains sequenced from one sample in a study of CD8 T cells in Susac syndrome. RNA totalling about 0.45 to 1 ug underwent reverse transcription with random hexamers. MiXCR, applied by TCRdb to the immunoSEQ multiplex PCR reads, yields one record per CDR3 protein. The repertoire holds 150,000 to 180,000 distinct CDR3 sequences, with about 95% as singletons. Material for sequencing was CD4+ T cells from PBMCs. The origin of the receptors is a human donor with Susac syndrome.

This chain uses TRBV29-1 with TRBJ2-5, with no clear D. Trimming removed 5 bases at V and 0 bases at J, with 7 bases between. The CDR3 extends over 12 amino acids. Germline CDR1 is SQVTM and CDR2 is ANQGSEA. The CDR3 DNA follows: TGCAGCGTTTTTACGTACCAAGAGACCCAGTACTTC. It yields the protein CSVFTYQETQYF. The full variable domain, rest sourced from reference TRBV29-1 and TRBJ2-5, is SAVISQKPSRDICQRGTSLTIQCQVDSQVTMMFWYRQQPGQSLTLIATANQGSEATYESGFVIDKFPISRPNLTFSTLTVSNMSPEDSSIYLCSVFTYQETQYFGPGTRLLVL.

The chain carries TRBV10-3 and TRBJ2-5; either TRBD1 or TRBD2 may supply D (5 bases each). The CDR3 covers 14 residues. With 5 bases removed from V and 5 bases from J, the gap between germline ends came to 15 bases. The germline CDR1 and CDR2 sequences are ENHRY and SYGVKD. CDR3 DNA sequence: TGTGCCATCAGTTATTCCGGGACCCTCGAGACCCAGTACTTC. It encodes CAISYSGTLETQYF.

V and J are TRBV29-1 and TRBJ1-1, with 10 bases lining up with TRBD1. Germline trimming cut 0 bases from V and 4 bases from J; bases unmatched to any gene: 5. The CDR3 is made up of 15 amino acids. Germline lookup yields CDR1 SQVTM and CDR2 ANQGSEA. As DNA, the CDR3 is TGCAGCGTTGAAGACTTCGGACAGGGGGGCACTGAAGCTTTCTTT. Translated, it gives CSVEDFGQGGTEAFF.

The V gene is TRBV5-1, the J gene TRBJ2-7; tentatively, D is TRBD1 or TRBD2 (6 bases each). Germline CDR1 and CDR2: SGHRS and YFSETQ. CDR3 length: 14 residues. V lost 1 base, J lost 7 bases, and 15 bases lay in between. The CDR3 protein is CASSLTGWEEEQYF. CDR3 sequence (DNA): TGCGCCAGCAGCTTGACAGGGTGGGAGGAAGAGCAGTACTTC.

This clonotype is a singleton in its sample. The chain employs TRBV25-1 and TRBJ2-7, with 7 bases lining up with TRBD2. The J segment lost 3 bases and the V segment lost 8 bases, leaving 13 bases of the junction unmatched. The CDR3 runs 15 residues. Germline V lookup: CDR1 MGHDK, CDR2 SYGVNS. The CDR3: CASSLGASGNYEQYF. The CDR3 DNA follows: TGTGCCAGCTCGTTAGGGGCTAGCGGAAACTACGAGCAGTACTTC.

The chain combines TRBV5-1 with TRBJ2-1; weak D call: TRBD2 (5 bases). Trimming removed 4 bases at V and 9 bases at J, with 23 bases between. The CDR3 contains 16 residues. Germline values: CDR1 SGHRS, CDR2 YFSETQ. CDR3 amino acids: CASSPPVAGGLGEQFF. CDR3 DNA sequence: TGCGCCAGCAGCCCCCCGGTAGCAGGAGGTCTTGGTGAGCAGTTCTTC.

The V gene is TRBV19, the J gene TRBJ2-5; weak D call: TRBD2 (5 bases). Germline CDR1 reads LNHDA; CDR2 reads SQIVND (reference sequence). Between the trimmed V and J ends, which lost 6 bases and 5 bases, there was a span of 13 bases. CDR3 size: 13 residues. The CDR3 region is CASSASRVETQYF. The CDR3 bases are TGTGCCAGTAGCGCCTCGAGGGTCGAGACCCAGTACTTC.

This chain links TRBV29-1 with TRBJ2-7, with TRBD1 matching over 10 bases. With V trimmed by 7 bases and J by 4 bases, 7 bases remained unmatched. This CDR3 has 13 residues. Looked up from germline, CDR1 is SQVTM and CDR2 is ANQGSEA. CDR3 amino acids: CSAGTGVGYEQYF. The CDR3 DNA reads TGCAGCGCTGGGACAGGGGTAGGGTACGAGCAGTACTTC.

The V and J genes are TRBV20-1 and TRBJ2-7; the D is unclear. This CDR3 spans 16 amino acids. CDR1 DFQATT and CDR2 SNEGSKA come from the germline V gene (reference sequence). V gave up 0 bases and J gave up 3 bases, with 18 bases separating them. CDR3 sequence (DNA): TGCAGTGCTAGAGAGCTAAAAGGGTGGATGCTCTACGAGCAGTACTTC. Protein product: CSARELKGWMLYEQYF.

This chain connects TRBV11-2 to TRBJ1-6; 7 nucleotides agree with TRBD1. The CDR3 spans 15 residues. V was pared by 4 bases and J by 5 bases, with 5 bases of the junction left unmatched. From germline, CDR1 is SGHAT and CDR2 FQNNGV. The CDR3 here is CASSSFGTDNSPLHF. CDR3 bases: TGTGCCAGCAGCTCCTTCGGGACAGATAATTCACCCCTCCACTTT.

The chain joins TRBV9 to TRBJ2-2; D unresolved. The CDR3 sequence is 13 residues long. The V end was cut by 3 bases, the J end by 7 bases, with 10 bases between. CDR1 is SGDLS, CDR2 YYNGEE, per germline. DNA of the CDR3: TGTGCCAGCAGCGAGCAGCCAGGCGGGGAGCTGTTTTTT. Translated: CASSEQPGGELFF.

The chain combines TRBV4-2 with TRBJ1-1, with TRBD1 as a possible D gene (5 bases). Looked up from germline, CDR1 is LGHNA and CDR2 is YNFKEQ. The CDR3 is 16 amino acids. V was clipped by 0 bases and J by 1 base, with 12 bases between them. The CDR3 reads CASSQEEGIGNTEAFF. In DNA, the CDR3 is TGTGCCAGCAGCCAAGAAGAGGGGATTGGGAACACTGAAGCTTTCTTT.

This chain joins TRBV20-1 and TRBJ2-6; D gene ambiguous. CDR1 DFQATT and CDR2 SNEGSKA come from the germline V gene (reference sequence). The CDR3 sequence is 15 residues long. Trimming stripped 2 bases from V and 0 bases from J, with 8 bases between. CDR3 DNA: TGCAGTGCTAGACGGCTGCCCTCTGGGGCCAACGTCCTGACTTTC. It is translated as CSARRLPSGANVLTF.

This chain uses TRBV5-8 with TRBJ2-7; D is possibly TRBD2 (5 bases). Trimming removed 2 bases from V and 6 bases from J, with 12 bases in between. The CDR3 has 13 amino acids. CDR1 and CDR2 (germline): SGHTS, YDEGEE. This CDR3 is CASSFGKSGEQYF. The DNA of the CDR3 is TGTGCCAGCAGCTTCGGGAAAAGCGGCGAGCAGTACTTC.

The chain has TRBV4-1 and TRBJ2-1; perhaps TRBD2 as D (6 bases). Germline V gives CDR1 MGHRA, CDR2 YSYEKL. The V and J ends lost 0 bases and 1 base respectively, with 16 bases between them. This CDR3 is built from 18 residues. CDR3 sequence reads: CASSQDSGLSPSYNEQFF. The CDR3 coding sequence is TGCGCCAGCAGCCAAGATAGCGGCTTGTCCCCGTCCTACAATGAGCAGTTCTTC.

The chain combines TRBV12-3 or TRBV12-4 with TRBJ2-5; 8 bases agree with TRBD1. Trimming at V came to 4 bases and at J to 1 base, leaving 5 bases not matched to a gene. This CDR3 region has 15 residues. Written as DNA, the CDR3 is TGTGCCAGCAGTTCGCGGACAGGGCCCCAAGAGACCCAGTACTTC. Translated, it gives CASSSRTGPQETQYF.

This clonotype has just one count. The chain's CDR3 is CASSEVARETQYF. The DNA of the CDR3 is TGTGCCAGCAGTGAAGTGGCTCGGGAGACCCAGTACTTC. This chain uses TRBV25-1 with TRBJ2-5; unclear D gene. Trimming stripped 2 bases from V and 5 bases from J, with 9 bases between. CDR1 and CDR2 (germline): MGHDK, SYGVNS. CDR3 length: 13 residues.

V gene TRBV4-1 combines with J gene TRBJ1-4; possibly TRBD1 for D (5 bases). CDR3 length equals 14 residues. Trimming stripped 6 bases from V and 2 bases from J, with 10 bases between. In germline, CDR1 is MGHRA, CDR2 YSYEKL. The CDR3 coding sequence is TGCGCCAGCAGTCTACGGGGGACTAATGAAAAACTGTTTTTT. Amino acid sequence: CASSLRGTNEKLFF.

The V gene is TRBV5-1, the J gene TRBJ2-2; 8 bases line up with TRBD2. CDR3 length equals 17 residues. After removal of 0 bases from V and 4 bases from J, the junction contained 8 bases not matched to a gene. Germline values: CDR1 SGHRS, CDR2 YFSETQ. CDR3 region: CASSLGAGAEGTGELFF. In DNA, the CDR3 is TGCGCCAGCAGCTTGGGAGCGGGGGCCGAGGGCACCGGGGAGCTGTTTTTT. The full variable domain, completed using reference TRBV5-1 and TRBJ2-2, is KAGVTQTPRYLIKTRGQQVTLSCSPISGHRSVSWYQQTPGQGLQFLFEYFSETQRNKGNFPGRFSGRQFSNSRSEMNVSTLELGDSALYLCASSLGAGAEGTGELFFGEGSRLTVL.

This rearrangement joins TRBV29-1 to TRBJ2-5; D is undetermined. CDR1 is SQVTM and CDR2 is ANQGSEA in the germline V gene. V lost 4 bases, J lost 5 bases, and 14 bases lay in between. The CDR3 runs to 13 residues. For the CDR3, the DNA is TGCAGCGTTGCATTACTCCACGGGGAGACCCAGTACTTC. Its protein is CSVALLHGETQYF.

The chain carries TRBV20-1 and TRBJ2-5; 12 bases are a match to TRBD2. The CDR3 totals 15 residues. The V and J ends lost 2 bases and 7 bases, in that order; junction bases with no gene match: 8. Germline V lookup: CDR1 DFQATT, CDR2 SNEGSKA (reference sequence). Here the CDR3 reads CSARLAGGPLGTQYF. The CDR3 DNA reads TGCAGTGCTAGACTAGCGGGGGGGCCGTTGGGGACCCAGTACTTC.

The J gene is TRBJ2-2, the V gene TRBV7-9; D possibly corresponds to TRBD1 (5 bases). Germline V gene sequence: CDR1 SEHNR, CDR2 FQNEAQ (reference sequence). Trimming pared 5 bases from V and 3 bases from J, leaving 13 bases between. The CDR3 spans 15 residues. The DNA for the CDR3 is TGTGCCAGCAGCCCCCAGGGCCCGCACACCGGGGAGCTGTTTTTT. Protein product: CASSPQGPHTGELFF.

The J gene is TRBJ2-7, the V gene TRBV6-4, with 7 bases aligning to TRBD2. The CDR3 has 18 residues. The ends lost 0 bases at V and 0 bases at J; junction bases unmatched: 11. Germline V gene lookup returns CDR1 MRHNA and CDR2 SNTAGT. CDR3 sequence reads: CASSDSSLGGEGSYEQYF. DNA for the CDR3: TGTGCCAGCAGTGACTCGAGTCTTGGGGGGGAGGGCTCCTACGAGCAGTACTTC.

The CDR3 DNA reads as TGTGCCAGCAAAAAGGGCCAGACTAACTATGGCTACACCTTC. Translated, it gives CASKKGQTNYGYTF. The V and J genes are TRBV6-5 and TRBJ1-2; D uncertain. The CDR3 totals 14 residues. Germline V gene lookup returns CDR1 MNHEY and CDR2 SVGAGI. Trimming cost V 7 bases and J 0 bases, with 12 bases left between them.

This clonotype was observed a few times. V is TRBV12-3 or TRBV12-4 and J is TRBJ2-6, with D hard to call. With 9 bases removed from V and 0 bases from J, the gap between germline ends came to 9 bases. The length of the CDR3 is 14 residues. This chain's CDR3 is CASSLSSGANVLTF. CDR3 in DNA: TGTGCCAGTAGTCTTAGCTCTGGGGCCAACGTCCTGACTTTC.

This chain joins TRBV12-3 or TRBV12-4 and TRBJ2-5; D is perhaps TRBD1 (6 bases). The length of the CDR3 is 13 residues. V lost 5 bases, J lost 5 bases, and 12 bases lay in between. This CDR3 reads CASSHRVGETQYF. Here the CDR3 DNA reads TGTGCCAGCAGTCACAGGGTAGGCGAGACCCAGTACTTC.

The sample holds a few counts of this clonotype. This chain joins TRBV6-6 and TRBJ2-7; D call uncertain. The germline V and J ends were trimmed by 8 bases and 4 bases, with 12 bases remaining between them. CDR3 length: 12 amino acids. Germline V gives CDR1 MNHNY, CDR2 SVGAGI (reference sequence). The CDR3 protein is CASRSAYYEQYF. The CDR3 region has the DNA TGTGCCAGCCGCTCAGCCTATTACGAGCAGTACTTC.

The chain has TRBV11-2 and TRBJ1-1; D possibly corresponds to TRBD1 (5 bases). Germline V gene sequence: CDR1 SGHAT, CDR2 FQNNGV. The length of the CDR3 is 14 residues. V was trimmed by 8 bases and J by 0 bases, leaving 13 bases between them. The CDR3 nucleotides read TGTGCCAGCTTCAGGGATCCCATGAACACTGAAGCTTTCTTT. Its translation is CASFRDPMNTEAFF. Based on the CDR3 plus reference TRBV11-2 and TRBJ1-1, the full variable domain is EAGVAQSPRYKIIEKRQSVAFWCNPISGHATLYWYQQILGQGPKLLIQFQNNGVVDDSQLPKDRFSAERLKGVDSTLKIQPAKLEDSAVYLCASFRDPMNTEAFFGQGTRLTVV.